This TCR beta chain was documented in a study of blood T cell repertoires in COVID-19. The wider study: Sites in the United States, Italy and Spain provided acute and convalescent COVID-19 samples. Sources were T cells, B-cell-depleted T cells, or PBMCs; the material itself was cDNA or gDNA.

In the original analysis: By means of reference gene primer amplification, nucleated cell counts were estimated. Sequencing was performed with immunoSEQ multiplex PCR; in TCRdb, only in-frame clones are kept and a portion is missing. V and J calls and clone size are given by that table; D and trimming were obtained from the DNA. The profile covers about 160,000 clones, with under 85% appearing a single time and around 2.7% taken by the ten largest. The CDR3 spans 15 residues. Germline assignment: CDR1 MNHNS and CDR2 SASEGT. V was trimmed by 0 bases and J by 1 base, leaving 9 bases between them. This chain joins TRBV6-1 and TRBJ1-2; a weak D match, TRBD1 (5 bases). The clonotype originates from a man aged 70-80 years with acute or convalescent COVID-19. Sequencing used peripheral blood. CDR3 amino acids: CASSEADSFNYGYTF. The CDR3 coding sequence is TGTGCCAGCAGTGAAGCAGACAGTTTTAACTATGGCTACACCTTC.